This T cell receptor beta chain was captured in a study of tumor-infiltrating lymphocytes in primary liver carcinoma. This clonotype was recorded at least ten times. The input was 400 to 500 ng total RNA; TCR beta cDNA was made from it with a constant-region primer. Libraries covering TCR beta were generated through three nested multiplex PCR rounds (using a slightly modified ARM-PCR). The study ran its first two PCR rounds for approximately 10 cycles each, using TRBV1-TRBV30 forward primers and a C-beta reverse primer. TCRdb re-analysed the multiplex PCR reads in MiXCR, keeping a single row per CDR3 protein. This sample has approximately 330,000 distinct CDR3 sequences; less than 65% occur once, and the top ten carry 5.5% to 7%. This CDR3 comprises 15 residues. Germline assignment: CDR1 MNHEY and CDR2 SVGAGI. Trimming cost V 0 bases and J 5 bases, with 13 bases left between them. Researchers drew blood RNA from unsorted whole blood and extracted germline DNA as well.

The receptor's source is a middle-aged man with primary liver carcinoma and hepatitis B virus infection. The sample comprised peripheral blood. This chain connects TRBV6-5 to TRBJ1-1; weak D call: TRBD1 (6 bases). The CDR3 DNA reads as TGTGCCAGCAGTTACTCTTTTGGGGGCGGGACTGAAGCTTTCTTT. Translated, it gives CASSYSFGGGTEAFF.